Each of the 15 T cell receptor beta chains below was sequenced from the same sample in a study of T cell clonotyping in hematopoietic cell transplantation. TCRdb's copy holds only in-frame clones and misses some; the assay was immunoSEQ multiplex PCR. The sample has 5,000 to 7,500 clones; approximately 88% are singletons. Specimen: peripheral blood mononuclear cells, collected 100 days after allogeneic stem cell transplant. The source of these receptors is a male patient aged 40 to 55 who had an allogeneic stem cell transplant from an unrelated donor, so the T cells may come from the graft donor. Some clones in this sample may be carry-over from other donors' samples.

This chain uses TRBV6-1 with TRBJ2-3, with 8 positions matching TRBD1. J lost 10 bases, V lost 0 bases, and 6 bases had no gene match. The CDR3 has 14 residues. Germline-derived CDR1 and CDR2 are MNHNS and SASEGT. CDR3 nucleotides: TGTGCCAGCAGTGAAGCGGAGGGACAGGTGGCGCAGTATTTT. Translation: CASSEAEGQVAQYF.

This sequence joins TRBV7-2 and TRBJ2-2, with unresolved D. The CDR3 contains 14 residues. The germline CDR1 and CDR2 sequences are SGHTA and FQGNSA. V was pared by 0 bases and J by 5 bases, with 7 bases between. For the CDR3, the DNA is TGTGCCAGCAGCTTAGCGTGGGGAACCGGGGAGCTGTTTTTT. Encoded protein: CASSLAWGTGELFF.

The chain joins TRBV9 to TRBJ2-2, with 13 bases matching TRBD2. Germline CDR1 SGDLS, CDR2 YYNGEE. J lost 0 bases, V lost 1 base, and 6 bases had no gene match. This CDR3 comprises 19 residues. The CDR3 DNA sequence: TGTGCCAGCAGCGTATCGGGACTAGCGGGGAGACCGAACACCGGGGAGCTGTTTTTT. Translated, it gives CASSVSGLAGRPNTGELFF.

CDR3 amino acids: CAISSDYEQYF. The CDR3 DNA reads as TGTGCCATCAGTTCGGACTACGAGCAGTACTTC. This chain links TRBV10-3 with TRBJ2-7; D is unclear. Germline CDR1 and CDR2: ENHRY and SYGVKD. The CDR3 is made up of 11 amino acids. Trimming shortened V by 5 bases and J by 3 bases, and 5 bases separated the two germline ends.

The V gene is TRBV7-3, the J gene TRBJ2-3; D remains unclear. V dropped 2 bases and J dropped 2 bases, with 5 bases sitting between them. Germline CDR1 SGHTA, CDR2 FQGTGA. The CDR3 has 13 amino acids. The CDR3 DNA is TGTGCCAGCAGCTTACAGGTCACAGATACGCAGTATTTT. Translation: CASSLQVTDTQYF.

J is TRBJ2-7 and V is TRBV27; D gene uncertain. This CDR3 comprises 13 residues. The V and J ends lost 8 bases and 1 base respectively, with 12 bases between them. Germline CDR1 reads MNHEY; CDR2 reads SMNVEV (reference sequence). CDR3 nucleotides: TGTGCCAGCGGACCGTATCCTTCCTACGAGCAGTACTTC. It encodes CASGPYPSYEQYF.

The CDR3 region has the DNA TGTGCCAGCAGCTTTGGGGGGCCCTCCAGCAATCAGCCCCAGCATTTT. Its translation: CASSFGGPSSNQPQHF. This chain links TRBV5-4 with TRBJ1-5; maybe TRBD1 (6 bases). The V gene lost 2 bases and the J gene lost 1 base, with 13 bases spanning the gap. CDR3 size: 16 residues. Germline CDR1 is SGHNT and CDR2 is YYREEE (reference sequence). The full variable domain, rest sourced from reference TRBV5-4 and TRBJ1-5, is ETGVTQSPTHLIKTRGQQVTLRCSSQSGHNTVSWYQQALGQGPQFIFQYYREEENGRGNFPPRFSGLQFPNYSSELNVNALELDDSALYLCASSFGGPSSNQPQHFGDGTRLSIL.

This clone was counted between two and nine times. This chain joins TRBV2 and TRBJ2-2, with D perhaps matching TRBD2 (5 bases). Deletions cut 7 bases from V and 0 bases from J, with 18 bases between. The CDR3 is 17 residues long. Germline loops: CDR1 SNHLY, CDR2 FYNNEI. CDR3 loop: CASTWTSGNANTGELFF. The CDR3 bases are TGTGCCAGCACCTGGACCTCGGGGAACGCGAACACCGGGGAGCTGTTTTTT.

The genes are TRBV28 and TRBJ1-5, with D possibly being TRBD1 (6 bases). Per the germline V gene, CDR1 is MDHEN and CDR2 is SYDVKM. V was shortened by 3 bases and J by 10 bases, with 22 bases between the two germline ends. The CDR3 has 16 amino acids. CDR3 amino acids: CASSFGVQGQWDPQHF. CDR3 bases: TGTGCCAGCAGTTTTGGGGTACAGGGACAATGGGACCCCCAGCATTTT.

The V and J genes are TRBV28 and TRBJ1-2; D uncertain. With 4 bases removed from V and 6 bases from J, the gap between germline ends came to 15 bases. Germline values: CDR1 MDHEN, CDR2 SYDVKM. The CDR3 is 14 residues long. CDR3 sequence (DNA): TGTGCCAGCAGTTCCACCACAGCTCCCGATGGCTACACCTTC. Residues: CASSSTTAPDGYTF.

The genes are TRBV5-1 and TRBJ1-6; TRBD1 matches 7 bases. The V gene's germline CDR1 is SGHRS and CDR2 YFSETQ. The CDR3 has 17 amino acids. J gave up 5 bases and V 3 bases, and 11 bases lay outside the gene matches. The CDR3 is CASSSLQGMDDNSPLHF. CDR3 DNA sequence: TGCGCCAGCAGCTCGCTACAGGGGATGGACGATAATTCACCCCTCCACTTT.

V and J are TRBV10-3 and TRBJ2-6, with 12 bases fitting TRBD1. CDR1 is ENHRY and CDR2 is SYGVKD in the germline V gene. With 7 bases clipped from V and 2 bases from J, the junction kept 3 bases outside the gene matches. CDR3 length equals 16 residues. The CDR3 coding sequence is TGTGCCATCACCGGGACAGGGGGCGCTGGGGCCAACGTCCTGACTTTC. It specifies CAITGTGGAGANVLTF.

The chain recombines TRBV7-8 with TRBJ1-6, with a weak D call TRBD1 (6 bases). Deletions cut 4 bases from V and 5 bases from J, with 15 bases between. The CDR3 extends over 16 amino acids. Germline V gene data show CDR1 as SGHVS and CDR2 as FQNEAQ. CDR3 sequence reads: CASSSGGLLDNSPLHF. CDR3 DNA sequence: TGTGCCAGCAGCTCGGGGGGGCTTTTGGATAATTCACCCCTCCACTTT.

This chain links TRBV4-2 with TRBJ2-1; D is unresolved. Germline V gives CDR1 LGHNA, CDR2 YNFKEQ. The V end was cut by 0 bases, the J end by 0 bases, with 3 bases between. This CDR3 is 14 amino acids long. For the CDR3, the DNA is TGTGCCAGCAGCCAAGACGGCTCCTACAATGAGCAGTTCTTC. Amino acid sequence: CASSQDGSYNEQFF.

This clone was detected only once. The genes are TRBV9 and TRBJ2-5; either TRBD1 or TRBD2 may supply D (6 bases each). V lost 0 bases and J 1 base, leaving 13 bases between the germline ends. The CDR3 length is 16 residues. Germline V gene lookup returns CDR1 SGDLS and CDR2 YYNGEE. The CDR3 loop reads CASSVAIGGRQETQYF. CDR3 nucleotides: TGTGCCAGCAGCGTAGCCATCGGGGGCCGCCAAGAGACCCAGTACTTC.